A selection of T cell receptor beta chains follows, all from one sample in a study of shared clonotypes between healthy human individuals. The assay was immunoSEQ multiplex PCR, and TCRdb's table has in-frame clones only and misses some. This sample has about 360,000 clones, with 73% found just once. Sample: memory CD4+ T cells sorted from blood. These receptors all come from a man in his thirties or forties in good health. The CDR3 runs from the conserved cysteine through the conserved F or W. D genes are given only for firm matches. Rows give clone size only sometimes, using once, few, many, or a class for an expanded clone.

clone_size	v_call	j_call	d_call	cdr3_nt	cdr3_aa
NA	TRBV6-1	TRBJ1-2	NA	TGTGCCAGCAGTGACCCGACAGCCGTGAAGGGGGGCTACACCTTC	CASSDPTAVKGGYTF
NA	TRBV6-1	TRBJ2-7	TRBD2	TGTGCCAGCCAGCGATCCAGCGGGAGGAACGAGCAGTACTTC	CASQRSSGRNEQYF
NA	TRBV18	TRBJ1-2	TRBD1	TGTGCCAGCTCACCGGGACAGCAGAACTATGGCTACACCTTC	CASSPGQQNYGYTF
NA	TRBV4-3	TRBJ2-2	NA	TGCGCCAGCAGCCAAGTCGGGCGTAACACCGGGGAGCTGTTTTTT	CASSQVGRNTGELFF
NA	TRBV10-3	TRBJ2-3	NA	TGTGCCATCAGTGAGGGACTCCCAGCGGCAGATACGCAGTATTTT	CAISEGLPAADTQYF
NA	TRBV28	TRBJ1-5	NA	TGTGCCAGCAGTTTCCGGGCACCTAGCAATCAGCCCCAGCATTTT	CASSFRAPSNQPQHF
NA	TRBV28	TRBJ2-1	NA	TGTGCCAGCATTAGCGGAAGAATCTTCAATGAGCAGTTCTTC	CASISGRIFNEQFF
NA	TRBV5-1	TRBJ2-1	TRBD2	TGCGCCAGCAGGTCTGGGACTAGCGGGAGGAATGAGCAGTTCTTC	CASRSGTSGRNEQFF
NA	TRBV11-3	TRBJ1-1	TRBD1	TGTGCCAGCAGCGGACCGGACAGGGAAGCTTTCTTT	CASSGPDREAFF
NA	TRBV2	TRBJ2-5	TRBD1	TGTGCCAGCAGCCCTCTGACAGGGGGTTTGTCAGAGACCCAGTACTTC	CASSPLTGGLSETQYF
NA	TRBV2	TRBJ2-5	NA	TGTGCCAGCAGCCTGGGTCGACAAGAGACCCAGTACTTC	CASSLGRQETQYF
NA	TRBV6-5	TRBJ2-7	TRBD1	TGTGCCAGCAGTGCCTCGACAGGGGGCTACGAGCAGTACTTC	CASSASTGGYEQYF
NA	TRBV13	TRBJ2-7	TRBD1	TGTGCCAGCAGCGCCAGGGGGTCCTACGAGCAGTACTTC	CASSARGSYEQYF
NA	TRBV11-2	TRBJ2-5	TRBD1	TGTGCCAGCAGCTTATTGACAGGGTATCGAGAGACCCAGTACTTC	CASSLLTGYRETQYF
NA	TRBV28	TRBJ2-7	NA	TGTGCCAGCAGGATTTTAGGGGGTGCCTACGAGCAGTACTTC	CASRILGGAYEQYF
once	TRBV2	TRBJ1-4	NA	TGTGCCAGCAGTAAAACAGGGATGGATGAAAAACTGTTTTTT	CASSKTGMDEKLFF
NA	TRBV7-2	TRBJ2-7	TRBD2	TGTGCCAGCAGCTTCGCCCCCCCCGGGGCGGGAGTCAAACACGAGCAGTACTTC	CASSFAPPGAGVKHEQYF
few	TRBV5-1	TRBJ1-2	NA	TGCGCCAGCAGCTCCTTAGGGGGAGTACACCGGGACTTCTCATGGTATGGCTACACCTTC	CASSSLGGVHRDFSWYGYTF
few	TRBV5-1	TRBJ2-1	TRBD2	TGCGCCAGCAGCGGCTCCCACCCTAGCGGTTCTTACAATGAGCAGTTCTTC	CASSGSHPSGSYNEQFF